The rows below give T cell receptor beta chains drawn from one sample of a study of glioma-infiltrating T cells. TCRdb re-called the multiplex PCR reads through MiXCR, storing one row per CDR3 protein. This sample carries 90,000 to 110,000 distinct CDR3 sequences, about 25% of them seen once, and the ten largest clones take roughly a third. Input material: glioma tissue, nonneoplastic brain tissue, or PBMCs (not recorded which). All receptors derive from a human donor with low-grade glioma or glioblastoma, undergoing nonglioma brain surgery, or in good health (not recorded which). Each CDR3 is given with its conserved first and last residue. Fields, in order: V gene, clone size, D gene, J gene, CDR3 DNA, CDR3 protein. D genes are given only for firm matches. Expanded clones are given a class, and other clones once, few, many or no size at all.

v_call: TRBV12-3/TRBV12-4; clone_size: many; d_call: .; j_call: TRBJ2-3; cdr3_nt: TGTGCCAGCAGTTTAGGCGGGATGAGGACAGATACGCAGTATTTT; cdr3_aa: CASSLGGMRTDTQYF
v_call: TRBV6-2/TRBV6-3; clone_size: many; d_call: TRBD1; j_call: TRBJ2-4; cdr3_nt: TGTGCCAGCAGTAAGGACAGGGCCAACAAAAACATTCAGTACTTC; cdr3_aa: CASSKDRANKNIQYF
v_call: TRBV19; clone_size: .; d_call: TRBD1; j_call: TRBJ2-3; cdr3_nt: TGTGCCACCTCCTCCCACGACAGGGGGGGAGATACGCAGTATTTT; cdr3_aa: CATSSHDRGGDTQYF
v_call: TRBV5-6; clone_size: many; d_call: TRBD1; j_call: TRBJ1-2; cdr3_nt: TGTGCCAGCAGCGAACAGGGGCAGAAGTGGTATGGCTACACCTTC; cdr3_aa: CASSEQGQKWYGYTF
v_call: TRBV6-2/TRBV6-3; clone_size: many; d_call: TRBD1; j_call: TRBJ2-1; cdr3_nt: TGTGCCAGCAGTTACGTTGGGACAGTCGATGAGCAGTTCTTC; cdr3_aa: CASSYVGTVDEQFF
v_call: TRBV2; clone_size: many; d_call: TRBD2; j_call: TRBJ2-1; cdr3_nt: TGTGCCAGCTTCCCGAGCGGGGGGGTAGATGAGCAGTTCTTC; cdr3_aa: CASFPSGGVDEQFF
v_call: TRBV19; clone_size: many; d_call: .; j_call: TRBJ1-1; cdr3_nt: TGTGCCAGTAGTACCACGGGGATAACTGAAGCTTTCTTT; cdr3_aa: CASSTTGITEAFF
v_call: TRBV2; clone_size: many; d_call: TRBD1; j_call: TRBJ2-3; cdr3_nt: TGTGCCAGCAAGGGACAGGGGGCGGATACGCAGTATTTT; cdr3_aa: CASKGQGADTQYF
v_call: TRBV7-9; clone_size: .; d_call: TRBD2; j_call: TRBJ2-3; cdr3_nt: TGTGCCAGCAGCCGCTGTACCAGCGGGAGAGCAAATACGCAGTATTTT; cdr3_aa: CASSRCTSGRANTQYF
v_call: TRBV2; clone_size: many; d_call: .; j_call: TRBJ1-1; cdr3_nt: TGTGCCAGCAGAGTACCGGCGATTGAAGCTTTCTTT; cdr3_aa: CASRVPAIEAFF
v_call: TRBV24-1; clone_size: many; d_call: TRBD2; j_call: TRBJ2-2; cdr3_nt: TGTGCCACCAGTGACCCCGGGGGGGACACCGGGGAGCTGTTTTTT; cdr3_aa: CATSDPGGDTGELFF
v_call: TRBV20-1; clone_size: many; d_call: .; j_call: TRBJ2-7; cdr3_nt: TGCAGTGCTAGTAGCCGGACAGCGCGTGCTGAGCAGTACTTC; cdr3_aa: CSASSRTARAEQYF
v_call: TRBV3-1; clone_size: few; d_call: .; j_call: TRBJ1-6; cdr3_nt: TGTGCCAGCAAACAGGCCGCTGGTAATTCACCCCTCCACTTT; cdr3_aa: CASKQAAGNSPLHF
v_call: TRBV20-1; clone_size: many; d_call: .; j_call: TRBJ1-5; cdr3_nt: TGCAGTGCTAGAGTTGGGTCAGGGTATAGCAATCAGCCCCAGCATTTT; cdr3_aa: CSARVGSGYSNQPQHF
v_call: TRBV14; clone_size: many; d_call: TRBD1; j_call: TRBJ2-7; cdr3_nt: TGTGCCAGCAGCCAAGGACAGGGGGCCTCCTACGAGCAGTACTTC; cdr3_aa: CASSQGQGASYEQYF
v_call: TRBV28; clone_size: many; d_call: TRBD2; j_call: TRBJ2-1; cdr3_nt: TGTGCCAGCAGTTTCGGATGGGGACTAGCGGGAGGGCGGCATGAGCAGTTCTTC; cdr3_aa: CASSFGWGLAGGRHEQFF
v_call: TRBV11-1; clone_size: few; d_call: .; j_call: TRBJ2-1; cdr3_nt: TGTGCCAGCAGCCATCAGGGGTTGAGCTCCTACAATGAGCAGTTCTTC; cdr3_aa: CASSHQGLSSYNEQFF
v_call: TRBV29-1; clone_size: many; d_call: .; j_call: TRBJ2-7; cdr3_nt: TGCAGCGTTGGGACAGCCTACGAGCAGTACTTC; cdr3_aa: CSVGTAYEQYF
v_call: TRBV18; clone_size: .; d_call: .; j_call: TRBJ2-2; cdr3_nt: TGTGCCAGCTCACTGACAGATACGAACACCGGGGAGCTGTTTTTT; cdr3_aa: CASSLTDTNTGELFF
v_call: TRBV4-1; clone_size: many; d_call: .; j_call: TRBJ2-7; cdr3_nt: TGCGCCAGCAGCCAAGTGGGTGACTCAAGGGACGAGCAGTACTTC; cdr3_aa: CASSQVGDSRDEQYF
v_call: TRBV7-3; clone_size: .; d_call: .; j_call: TRBJ1-2; cdr3_nt: TGTGCCAGCAGTCTGGACCGATATAATAACTACACCTTC; cdr3_aa: CASSLDRYNNYTF
v_call: TRBV6-1; clone_size: many; d_call: .; j_call: TRBJ1-1; cdr3_nt: TGTGCCAGCAGGATGACAGGGAACACTGAAGCTTTCTTT; cdr3_aa: CASRMTGNTEAFF
v_call: TRBV28; clone_size: .; d_call: .; j_call: TRBJ1-2; cdr3_nt: TGTGCCAGCAGGGGGACGGGGGGCCGCTATGGCTACACCTTC; cdr3_aa: CASRGTGGRYGYTF
v_call: TRBV20-1; clone_size: many; d_call: TRBD1; j_call: TRBJ1-1; cdr3_nt: TGCAGTGCTATCGACAGGGTGAACACTGAAGCTTTCTTT; cdr3_aa: CSAIDRVNTEAFF
v_call: TRBV27; clone_size: .; d_call: .; j_call: TRBJ2-7; cdr3_nt: TGTGCCAGCAGTTTGGAGGGCAGCGGTACACCAGCCTACGAGCAGTACTTC; cdr3_aa: CASSLEGSGTPAYEQYF
v_call: TRBV28; clone_size: many; d_call: .; j_call: TRBJ2-5; cdr3_nt: TGTGCCAGCAGTCTCCTCGACAGATCCCAAGAGACCCAGTACTTC; cdr3_aa: CASSLLDRSQETQYF
v_call: TRBV6-9; clone_size: .; d_call: .; j_call: TRBJ1-2; cdr3_nt: TGTGCCAGCAGTTACCTGGAGGGAAATGGCTACACCTTC; cdr3_aa: CASSYLEGNGYTF
v_call: TRBV7-2; clone_size: many; d_call: .; j_call: TRBJ1-3; cdr3_nt: TGTGCCAGCTCTCCAGGACGGTACTCTGGAAACACCATATATTTT; cdr3_aa: CASSPGRYSGNTIYF
v_call: TRBV6-2/TRBV6-3; clone_size: .; d_call: TRBD2; j_call: TRBJ2-2; cdr3_nt: TGTGACAGCAGTTACTCGACTAGCGGGGAAGCCGGGGAGCTGTTTTTT; cdr3_aa: CDSSYSTSGEAGELFF
v_call: TRBV4-2; clone_size: many; d_call: .; j_call: TRBJ1-2; cdr3_nt: TGTGCCAGCAGCCAAGATCCTGGAGGCTATGGCTACACCTTC; cdr3_aa: CASSQDPGGYGYTF
v_call: TRBV7-9; clone_size: many; d_call: .; j_call: TRBJ1-1; cdr3_nt: TGTGCCATCCTCTTTATCGTCGGGGAAGAGGGGAACACTGAAGCTTTCTTT; cdr3_aa: CAILFIVGEEGNTEAFF
v_call: TRBV12-3/TRBV12-4; clone_size: .; d_call: .; j_call: TRBJ1-1; cdr3_nt: TGTGCCAGCAGTTTAGGAACAGGCCTTGGAGCTTTCTTT; cdr3_aa: CASSLGTGLGAFF
v_call: TRBV6-5; clone_size: many; d_call: TRBD2; j_call: TRBJ2-3; cdr3_nt: TGTGCCAGCAGTTACTTAGCGGGAGGCTCAGATACGCAGTATTTT; cdr3_aa: CASSYLAGGSDTQYF
v_call: TRBV14; clone_size: once; d_call: TRBD2; j_call: TRBJ2-4; cdr3_nt: TGTGCCAGCAGCCAAGATCTTCGCGGGAGGGCCGTCGACATTCAGTACTTC; cdr3_aa: CASSQDLRGRAVDIQYF
v_call: TRBV24-1; clone_size: many; d_call: TRBD2; j_call: TRBJ2-4; cdr3_nt: TGTGCCACCAGTGATTCGGGCGGGAGCAAAGCCAAAAACATTCAGTACTTC; cdr3_aa: CATSDSGGSKAKNIQYF
v_call: TRBV5-6; clone_size: many; d_call: .; j_call: TRBJ2-7; cdr3_nt: TGTGCCAGCAGCTCCCACTACGAGCAGTACTTC; cdr3_aa: CASSSHYEQYF
v_call: TRBV7-2; clone_size: .; d_call: .; j_call: TRBJ1-3; cdr3_nt: TGTGCCAGCTTCCCATTTGACAGCGAGGGAAACACCATATATTTT; cdr3_aa: CASFPFDSEGNTIYF
v_call: TRBV6-2/TRBV6-3; clone_size: .; d_call: .; j_call: TRBJ1-1; cdr3_nt: TGTGCCCTCAGTTACTCAAGGAACACTGAAGCTTTCTTT; cdr3_aa: CALSYSRNTEAFF
v_call: TRBV19; clone_size: .; d_call: TRBD1; j_call: TRBJ2-3; cdr3_nt: TGTGCCAGTAGGGTGGACAGGGGGAATCGAGATACGCAGTATTTT; cdr3_aa: CASRVDRGNRDTQYF
v_call: TRBV6-6; clone_size: many; d_call: .; j_call: TRBJ2-3; cdr3_nt: TGTGCCAGCAGTTACTCCGCCAGGTCTAGCACAGATACGCAGTATTTT; cdr3_aa: CASSYSARSSTDTQYF
v_call: TRBV7-8; clone_size: many; d_call: .; j_call: TRBJ2-3; cdr3_nt: TGTGCCAGCAGCCCTGCGAGGGAGTCAGATACGCAGTATTTT; cdr3_aa: CASSPARESDTQYF
v_call: TRBV5-5; clone_size: many; d_call: TRBD2; j_call: TRBJ2-3; cdr3_nt: TGTGCCAGCAGCCCATATGGGACTATTACAGATACGCAGTATTTT; cdr3_aa: CASSPYGTITDTQYF
v_call: TRBV5-1; clone_size: many; d_call: .; j_call: TRBJ1-5; cdr3_nt: TGCGCCAGCAGCCTCACAGGCGCGGGCAATCAGCCCCAGCATTTT; cdr3_aa: CASSLTGAGNQPQHF
v_call: TRBV25-1; clone_size: many; d_call: .; j_call: TRBJ2-7; cdr3_nt: TGTGCCAGCAGTGAATTAACAGGGATTTACGAGCAGTACTTC; cdr3_aa: CASSELTGIYEQYF